This TCR beta chain was sequenced for a study of T-cell memory formation after mild COVID-19. Germline CDR1 and CDR2: MNHNY and SVGAGI (reference sequence). With V trimmed by 7 bases and J by 4 bases, 8 bases remained unmatched. The CDR3 spans 14 residues. TCRdb reprocessed the 5' RACE reads with MiXCR, giving one entry per CDR3 protein. Of 150,000 or so distinct CDR3 sequences in the sample, about 15% were seen once. Sequenced sample: PBMCs or a T cell subset sorted from them (not recorded which). This clonotype was sampled from an adult woman who had mild COVID-19 (a few samples of this study predate the infection). Cell type and time point are not known. The rearrangement joins TRBV6-6 to TRBJ2-7; 9 nucleotides line up with TRBD1. CDR3 protein: CASKKGQGWYEQYF. The CDR3 bases are TGTGCCAGCAAGAAGGGACAGGGATGGTACGAGCAGTACTTC.